Detailed here is one T cell receptor beta chain. This CDR3 is 12 amino acids long. Trimming pared 3 bases from V and 4 bases from J, leaving 7 bases between. The germline V gene encodes CDR1 SGHTA and CDR2 FQGNSA. The data were taken from a study of blood T cell repertoires in COVID-19. Study background: Italy, Spain and the United States were the sources of the convalescent and acute COVID-19 samples. PBMCs, B-cell-depleted T cells, or T cells provided the cDNA or gDNA that made up the material.

Per the original methods: Nucleated cell counts were estimated from reference gene primer amplification. Clones were sequenced by immunoSEQ multiplex PCR, and TCRdb holds only the in-frame ones, with some missing. D and trimming were read from the DNA, whereas the V and J calls and clone size are those reported in that table. Of a few hundred thousand clones in the sample, approximately 88% were seen once. The specimen sequenced was peripheral blood. The receptor was isolated from a woman aged 30 to 39 who had recovered from COVID-19. The chain uses TRBV7-2 and TRBJ2-7; no clear D. The DNA of the CDR3 is TGTGCCAGCAGCTTGTTAGTATACGAGCAGTACTTC. Amino acids: CASSLLVYEQYF. Full variable domain (rest looked up from reference TRBV7-2 and TRBJ2-7): GAGVSQSPSNKVTEKGKDVELRCDPISGHTALYWYRQSLGQGLEFLIYFQGNSAPDKSGLPSDRFSAERTGGSVSTLTIQRTQQEDSAVYLCASSLLVYEQYFGPGTRLTVT.